These T cell receptor beta chains were read from a single sample in a study of radiotherapy plus CTLA-4 blockade in lung cancer. The assay was immunoSEQ multiplex PCR, and TCRdb's table has in-frame clones only and misses some. The sample contains tens of thousands of clones, 85% to 90% of which appear only once. The sample was peripheral blood, taken from a patient treated with radiotherapy plus ipilimumab. These receptors were collected from a human donor with non-small cell lung cancer that progressed on radiotherapy plus ipilimumab. The CDR3 runs from the conserved cysteine through the conserved F or W. Each record gives: CDR3 protein, CDR3 DNA, D gene, clone size, J gene, V gene, CDR3 length. A D gene is named only where the DNA matches it firmly. Clone size is shown for a subset of rows, as once, few, many or a class of expanded clone.

CASSYGFDRNTEAFF,TGTGCCAGCAGTTACGGGTTCGACAGGAACACTGAAGCTTTCTTT,.,once,TRBJ1-1,TRBV6-5,15
CASSLRGPEAFF,TGTGCCAGCAGCTTAAGGGGACCTGAAGCTTTCTTT,.,.,TRBJ1-1,TRBV13,12
CASSSGAGVWAGELFF,TGTGCCAGCAGCTCCGGCGCGGGGGTTTGGGCCGGGGAGCTGTTTTTT,TRBD2,once,TRBJ2-2,TRBV5-5,16
CASSGQGDGTQYF,TGCGCCAGCAGCGGACAGGGGGATGGGACCCAGTACTTC,TRBD1,.,TRBJ2-5,TRBV5-1,13
CASSQHGTVNYGYTF,TGTGCCAGCAGTCAACACGGGACAGTTAACTATGGCTACACCTTC,TRBD1,.,TRBJ1-2,TRBV6-5,15
CASSHQMGPWDTEAFF,TGTGCCAGCAGCCATCAGATGGGACCGTGGGACACTGAAGCTTTCTTT,.,once,TRBJ1-1,TRBV11-3,16
CATLTSDEQYF,TGTGCCACCCTCACTAGCGACGAGCAGTACTTC,TRBD2,few,TRBJ2-7,TRBV27,11
CASSPPGQWTEQYF,TGTGCCAGCTCACCACCGGGACAGTGGACCGAGCAGTACTTC,TRBD1,.,TRBJ2-7,TRBV18,14
CASSGLAAGELFF,TGTGCCAGCAGCGGACTAGCGGCCGGGGAGCTGTTTTTT,TRBD2,once,TRBJ2-2,TRBV27,13
CASSLVGQGHNEKLFF,TGTGCCAGCAGCTTGGTGGGTCAGGGGCATAATGAAAAACTGTTTTTT,.,.,TRBJ1-4,TRBV5-6,16
CASGLGTVTTDTQYF,TGTGCTAGTGGTTTGGGGACGGTCACAACAGATACGCAGTATTTT,.,.,TRBJ2-3,TRBV12-5,15
CASSLSLQETQYF,TGTGCCAGCAGCTTAAGTCTCCAAGAGACCCAGTACTTC,.,.,TRBJ2-5,TRBV7-2,13
CASSLDLGGTEDNEQFF,TGTGCCAGCAGCTTAGATCTAGGGGGGACAGAGGACAATGAGCAGTTCTTC,.,.,TRBJ2-1,TRBV11-3,17
CASSPQGGASNQPQHF,TGCGCCAGCAGCCCCCAAGGGGGGGCGAGCAATCAGCCCCAGCATTTT,.,.,TRBJ1-5,TRBV4-1,16
CASSEAYQGAFYGYTF,TGTGCCAGCAGTGAAGCGTATCAGGGGGCTTTCTATGGCTACACCTTC,TRBD1,.,TRBJ1-2,TRBV6-1,16
CASSFSTYNEQFF,TGTGCCAGCAGCTTTAGTACCTACAATGAGCAGTTCTTC,.,few,TRBJ2-1,TRBV6-5,13